The 10 T cell receptor beta chains presented below share a single source sample, sequenced in a study of cytomegalovirus exposure and HLA in healthy donors. Clones were read by immunoSEQ multiplex PCR, and TCRdb kept only the in-frame ones, dropping some. The sample holds tens of thousands of clones, approximately 81% seen once. Material: PBMCs. Receptors were obtained from a young man in good health and CMV-seropositive.

V gene TRBV5-1 combines with J gene TRBJ2-6; D is perhaps TRBD1 (6 bases). The V end was cut by 0 bases, the J end by 2 bases, with 18 bases between. Germline loops: CDR1 SGHRS, CDR2 YFSETQ. The CDR3 loop spans 19 amino acids. As DNA, the CDR3 is TGCGCCAGCAGCTTGGACGGTACAGGGTTCAGGGCTGGGGCCAACGTCCTGACTTTC. Amino acids: CASSLDGTGFRAGANVLTF.

The chain couples TRBV28 to TRBJ2-1, with 9 bases that match TRBD1. J gave up 8 bases and V 5 bases, and 4 bases lay outside the gene matches. Germline CDR1 is MDHEN and CDR2 is SYDVKM. There are 13 residues in the CDR3. The CDR3 sequence: CASSLDRGHEQFF. CDR3 coding DNA: TGTGCCAGCAGTCTGGACAGGGGCCATGAGCAGTTCTTC.

The sample holds a few counts of this clone. The rearrangement uses TRBV6-1 and TRBJ2-7; 14 positions agree with TRBD2. The junction had 5 bases not matched to a gene; V was cut back by 7 bases and J by 9 bases. CDR3 length: 13 amino acids. The V gene's germline CDR1 is MNHNS and CDR2 SASEGT. The DNA of the CDR3 is TGTGCCAGCACCGGACTAGCGGGAGGTGGGCAGTACTTC. Translated, it gives CASTGLAGGGQYF.

This chain joins TRBV7-8 and TRBJ1-1; the match to TRBD1 covers 12 bases. The V and J ends lost 5 bases and 0 bases, in that order; junction bases with no gene match: 10. The CDR3 length is 18 residues. Germline lookup yields CDR1 SGHVS and CDR2 FQNEAQ. Here the CDR3 DNA reads TGTGCCAGCAGCACCCTTCGCGGGACAGGGGGCTTGAACACTGAAGCTTTCTTT. Amino acid sequence: CASSTLRGTGGLNTEAFF.

This clone was seen a handful of times. This chain uses TRBV5-1 with TRBJ2-7, with TRBD2 matching 11 bases. V trimming: 3 bases; J trimming: 9 bases; junction bases outside the gene matches: 11. This CDR3 spans 15 amino acids. The germline gives CDR1 SGHRS, CDR2 YFSETQ. This chain's CDR3 is CASSSLAGGPEGQYF. DNA for the CDR3: TGCGCCAGCAGCTCCTTAGCGGGAGGGCCTGAGGGGCAGTACTTC.

DNA for the CDR3: TGTGCCAGCAGCTTCAGGGAACCAGAGACCCAGTACTTC. Amino acid sequence: CASSFREPETQYF. The rearrangement joins TRBV11-3 to TRBJ2-5, with TRBD1 as a possible D gene (5 bases). Germline CDR1 reads SGHNT; CDR2 reads YENEEA. The CDR3 length is 13 residues. V lost 3 bases and J 4 bases, leaving 9 bases between the germline ends.

This sequence joins TRBV14 and TRBJ1-1; possibly TRBD1 for D (5 bases). Germline assignment: CDR1 SGHDN and CDR2 FVKESK. The CDR3 length is 14 residues. Trimming took off 3 bases at V and 0 bases at J, with 8 bases between the two ends. CDR3 in amino acids: CASSQTVMNTEAFF. As DNA, the CDR3 is TGTGCCAGCAGCCAGACAGTGATGAACACTGAAGCTTTCTTT.

This clone was picked up one time. The chain combines TRBV28 with TRBJ2-7; D is perhaps TRBD2 (6 bases). Trimming took off 4 bases at V and 2 bases at J, with 15 bases between the two ends. There are 15 residues in the CDR3. CDR1 and CDR2 (germline): MDHEN, SYDVKM. CDR3: CASSSGGSGAYEQYV. CDR3 nucleotides: TGTGCCAGCAGTTCTGGAGGGAGCGGAGCCTACGAGCAGTACGTC.

The chain joins TRBV7-9 to TRBJ2-3; perhaps TRBD1 as D (6 bases). V was pared by 5 bases and J by 4 bases, with 19 bases between. There are 16 residues in the CDR3. From germline, CDR1 is SEHNR and CDR2 FQNEAQ (reference sequence). The CDR3 protein is CASSPLPQGGPDTQYF. Written as DNA, the CDR3 is TGTGCCAGCAGCCCTCTACCACAGGGCGGGCCAGATACGCAGTATTTT. Complete variable domain (other parts from reference TRBV7-9 and TRBJ2-3): DTGVSQNPRHKITKRGQNVTFRCDPISEHNRLYWYRQTLGQGPEFLTYFQNEAQLEKSRLLSDRFSAERPKGSFSTLEIQRTEQGDSAMYLCASSPLPQGGPDTQYFGPGTRLTVL.

This clone was detected once. V gene TRBV18 combines with J gene TRBJ2-7, with a tentative D call TRBD2 (7 bases). CDR3 size: 14 residues. Trimming took off 8 bases at V and 3 bases at J, with 17 bases between the two ends. Germline lookup yields CDR1 KGHSH and CDR2 LQKENI. The DNA of the CDR3 is TGTGCCAGCCAACTAAGGGGGGGTAGCTACGAGCAGTACTTC. Translated: CASQLRGGSYEQYF.